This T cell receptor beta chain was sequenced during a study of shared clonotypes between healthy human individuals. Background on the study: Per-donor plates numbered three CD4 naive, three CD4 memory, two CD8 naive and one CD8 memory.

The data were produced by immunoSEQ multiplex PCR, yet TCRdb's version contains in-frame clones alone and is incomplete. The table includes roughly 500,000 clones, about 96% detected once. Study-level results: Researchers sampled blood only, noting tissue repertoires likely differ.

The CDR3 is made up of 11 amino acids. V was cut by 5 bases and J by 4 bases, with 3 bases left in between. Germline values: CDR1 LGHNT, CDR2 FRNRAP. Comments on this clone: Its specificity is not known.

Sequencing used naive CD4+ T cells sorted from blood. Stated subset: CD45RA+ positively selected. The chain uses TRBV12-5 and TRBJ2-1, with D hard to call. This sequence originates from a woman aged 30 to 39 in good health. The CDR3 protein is CASGLYNEQFF. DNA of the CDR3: TGTGCTAGTGGTCTATACAATGAGCAGTTCTTC. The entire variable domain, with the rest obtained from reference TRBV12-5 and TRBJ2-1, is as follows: DARVTQTPRHKVTEMGQEVTMRCQPILGHNTVFWYRQTMMQGLELLAYFRNRAPLDDSGMPKDRFSAEMPDATLATLKIQPSEPRDSAVYFCASGLYNEQFFGPGTRLTVL.